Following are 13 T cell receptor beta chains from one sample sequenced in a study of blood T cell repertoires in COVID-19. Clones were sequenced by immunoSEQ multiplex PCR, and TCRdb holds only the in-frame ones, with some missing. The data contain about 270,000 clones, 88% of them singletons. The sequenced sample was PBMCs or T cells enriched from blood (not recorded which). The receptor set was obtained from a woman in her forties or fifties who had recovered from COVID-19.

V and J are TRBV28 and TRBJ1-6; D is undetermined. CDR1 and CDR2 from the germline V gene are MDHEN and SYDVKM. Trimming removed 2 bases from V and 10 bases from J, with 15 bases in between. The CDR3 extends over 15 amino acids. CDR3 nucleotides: TGTGCCAGCAGTTTACCAGCGACGATTGGATCACCCCTCCACTTT. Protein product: CASSLPATIGSPLHF.

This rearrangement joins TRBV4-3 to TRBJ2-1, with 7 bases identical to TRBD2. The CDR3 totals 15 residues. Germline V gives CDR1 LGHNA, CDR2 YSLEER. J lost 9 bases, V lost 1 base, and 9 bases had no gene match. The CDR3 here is CASSQGDGRFGEQFF. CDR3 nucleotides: TGCGCCAGCAGCCAAGGGGACGGGAGGTTTGGTGAGCAGTTCTTC.

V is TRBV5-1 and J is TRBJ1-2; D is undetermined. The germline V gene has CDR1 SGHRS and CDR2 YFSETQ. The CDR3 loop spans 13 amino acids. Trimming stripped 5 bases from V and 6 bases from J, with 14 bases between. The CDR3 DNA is TGCGCCAGCAGGTCCTGGACTGGTAATGGCTACACCTTC. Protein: CASRSWTGNGYTF. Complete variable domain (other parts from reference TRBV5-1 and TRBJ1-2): KAGVTQTPRYLIKTRGQQVTLSCSPISGHRSVSWYQQTPGQGLQFLFEYFSETQRNKGNFPGRFSGRQFSNSRSEMNVSTLELGDSALYLCASRSWTGNGYTFGSGTRLTVV.

The CDR3 here is CATSGGGAYNEQFF. The CDR3 DNA reads as TGTGCCACCAGCGGCGGGGGAGCCTACAATGAGCAGTTCTTC. V is TRBV15 and J is TRBJ2-1; 7 bases match TRBD2. The V gene's germline CDR1 is LNHNV and CDR2 YYDKDF (reference sequence). V was pared by 5 bases and J by 2 bases, with 3 bases of the junction left unmatched. The CDR3 extends over 14 amino acids.

CDR3 DNA sequence: TGTGCCAGCATCCGGCAACCGGGTTATGGCTACACCTTC. Its protein is CASIRQPGYGYTF. The chain employs TRBV2 and TRBJ1-2; D unclear. Trimming left V 7 bases short and J 5 bases short, with 14 bases between. The V gene's germline CDR1 is SNHLY and CDR2 FYNNEI. The CDR3 covers 13 residues. Using reference TRBV2 and TRBJ1-2 for the parts outside the CDR3, the full variable domain is EPEVTQTPSHQVTQMGQEVILRCVPISNHLYFYWYRQILGQKVEFLVSFYNNEISEKSEIFDDQFSVERPDGSNFTLKIRSTKLEDSAMYFCASIRQPGYGYTFGSGTRLTVV.

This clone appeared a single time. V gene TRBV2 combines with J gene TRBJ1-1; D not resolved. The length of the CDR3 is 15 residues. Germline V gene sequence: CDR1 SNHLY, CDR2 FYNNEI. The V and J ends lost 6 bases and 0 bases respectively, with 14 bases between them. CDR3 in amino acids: CASRTPGVMNTEAFF. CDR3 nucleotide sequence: TGTGCCAGCAGAACCCCCGGGGTCATGAACACTGAAGCTTTCTTT.

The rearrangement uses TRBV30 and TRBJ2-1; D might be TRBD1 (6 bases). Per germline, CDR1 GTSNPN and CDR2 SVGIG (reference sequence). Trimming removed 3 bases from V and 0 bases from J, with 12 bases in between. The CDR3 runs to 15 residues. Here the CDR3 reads CAWSQDRSSYNEQFF. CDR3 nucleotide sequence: TGTGCCTGGAGCCAAGACAGGAGCTCCTACAATGAGCAGTTCTTC. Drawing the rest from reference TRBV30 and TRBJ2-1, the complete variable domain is SQTIHQWPATLVQPVGSPLSLECTVEGTSNPNLYWYRQAAGRGLQLLFYSVGIGQISSEVPQNLSASRPQDRQFILSSKKLLLSDSGFYLCAWSQDRSSYNEQFFGPGTRLTVL.

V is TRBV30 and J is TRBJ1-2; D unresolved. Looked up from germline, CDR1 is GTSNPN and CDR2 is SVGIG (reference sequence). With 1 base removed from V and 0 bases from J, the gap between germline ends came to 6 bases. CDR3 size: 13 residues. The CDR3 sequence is CAWSGESNYGYTF. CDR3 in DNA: TGTGCCTGGAGTGGAGAATCTAACTATGGCTACACCTTC.

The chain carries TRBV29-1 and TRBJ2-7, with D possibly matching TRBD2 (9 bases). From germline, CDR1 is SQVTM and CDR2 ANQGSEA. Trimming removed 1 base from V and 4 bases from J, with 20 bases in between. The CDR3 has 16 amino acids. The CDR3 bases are TGCAGCGTTGAAGGTTCCCTAGCGGGACAGGCGTACGAGCAGTACTTC. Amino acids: CSVEGSLAGQAYEQYF.

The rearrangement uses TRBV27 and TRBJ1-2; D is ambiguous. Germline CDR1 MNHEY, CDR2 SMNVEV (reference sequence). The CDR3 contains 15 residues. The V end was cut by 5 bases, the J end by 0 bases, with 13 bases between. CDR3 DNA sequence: TGTGCCAGCAGTCCATCGGGAGGGCCTAACTATGGCTACACCTTC. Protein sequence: CASSPSGGPNYGYTF.

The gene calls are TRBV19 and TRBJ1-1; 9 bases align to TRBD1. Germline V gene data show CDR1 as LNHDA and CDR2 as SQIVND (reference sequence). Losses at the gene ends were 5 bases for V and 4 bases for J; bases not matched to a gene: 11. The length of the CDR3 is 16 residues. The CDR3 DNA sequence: TGTGCCAGTAGTTTGGACAGGGGATCACAGGCCACTGAAGCTTTCTTT. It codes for CASSLDRGSQATEAFF.

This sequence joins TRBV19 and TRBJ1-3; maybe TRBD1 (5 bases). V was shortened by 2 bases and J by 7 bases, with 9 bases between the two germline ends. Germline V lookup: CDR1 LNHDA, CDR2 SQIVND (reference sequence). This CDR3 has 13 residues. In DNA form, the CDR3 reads TGTGCCAGTAGTATACAACAGGAGAACACCATATATTTT. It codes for CASSIQQENTIYF.

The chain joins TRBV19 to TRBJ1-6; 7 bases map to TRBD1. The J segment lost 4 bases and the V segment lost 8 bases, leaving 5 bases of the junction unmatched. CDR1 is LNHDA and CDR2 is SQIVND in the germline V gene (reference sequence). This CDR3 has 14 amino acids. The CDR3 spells CASAGQYYNSPLHF. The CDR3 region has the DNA TGTGCCAGTGCGGGACAGTATTATAATTCACCCCTCCACTTT.